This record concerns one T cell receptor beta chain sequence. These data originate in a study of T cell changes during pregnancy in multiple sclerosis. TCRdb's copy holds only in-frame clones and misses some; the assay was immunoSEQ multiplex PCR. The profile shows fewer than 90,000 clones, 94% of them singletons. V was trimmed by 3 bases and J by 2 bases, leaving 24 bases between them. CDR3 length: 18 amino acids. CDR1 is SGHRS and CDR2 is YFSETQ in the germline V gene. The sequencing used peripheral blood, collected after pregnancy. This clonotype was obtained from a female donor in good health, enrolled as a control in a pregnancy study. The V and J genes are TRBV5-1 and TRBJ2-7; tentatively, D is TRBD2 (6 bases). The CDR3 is CASSSSLLADLAAYEQYF. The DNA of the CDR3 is TGCGCCAGCAGCTCCTCACTTTTAGCGGATCTCGCCGCCTACGAGCAGTACTTC.